This record concerns one TCR beta chain sequence. In its sample, this clone was seen once. The clone's antigen remains unknown. No clone much larger than this one lies a single base away; base qualities are absent. The sample's time point label, decoded: baseline before oral tofacitinib. Lesional scalp punch biopsies and peripheral blood were obtained from alopecia areata patients. PBMCs were isolated by density centrifugation and stained for CD3, CD4 and CD8, and CD4+ and CD8+ T cells were sorted on a FACSAria. Reading the germline V gene (reference sequence) gives CDR1 GTSNPN and CDR2 SVGIG. The V and J ends are trimmed by 0 bases and 2 bases, leaving 8 bases between them. Counted from cysteine to phenylalanine, this CDR3 has 14 amino acids. Left in the record is the CDR3 DNA by itself, 42 bases read in frame from the first base. This sample stems from a study of CD8+ T cells in alopecia areata (dated by TCRdb to 2016 to 2019). In the study overall: The treated patients, all with moderate-to-severe alopecia areata, were enrolled in an open-label pilot trial of oral tofacitinib given at 5 to 10 mg twice daily. Patients on tofacitinib were biopsied at baseline and after 4 and 24 weeks of treatment, and several of the patients also had a later scalp biopsy. RNA came from the PAXgene miRNA kit for fixed scalp, the miRNeasy kit for PBMCs, and the RNeasy kit for mouse skin. The study used high-throughput TCRbeta sequencing to examine T cell clonal expansion in alopecia areata, in both the C3H/HeJ mouse model and human patients. Scalp clonality was compared across normal scalp (n=4), patchy alopecia areata scalp (n=8), and alopecia totalis/universalis scalp (n=8). Patients stayed on tofacitinib for 6 to 18 months and then had 6 months of follow-up off drug so that delayed response and recurrence could be assessed. Amplification of TCRbeta CDR3 regions was done by immunoSEQ multiplex PCR using 35 Vbeta forward primers and 13 Jbeta reverse primers. On the human side, TCRbeta sequencing was run on scalp tissue and on sorted CD4+ and CD8+ peripheral blood T cells from healthy controls and from alopecia areata patients with either patchy or totalis/universalis disease.

Points the paper makes about the study in general: Unlike mouse skin, which is dominated by gammadelta T cells, normal human skin has resident alphabeta T cells that are also sequenced, and this complicates analysis of the scalp TCR repertoire. Compared with mice, TCR sequences shared between patients were less clear, possibly partly because of HLA diversity across the patient population. Compared with normal scalp, lesional scalp, particularly in alopecia totalis/universalis, had higher clonality and more expanded CD8+ clones, which suggests antigenic drive.

Receptor amplification or capture employed the immunoSEQ multiplex PCR assay. RNA was extracted from all samples and reverse transcribed into cDNA, which served as template for TCR sequencing. SuperScript III was used to make first-strand cDNA, primed with a 2:1 mix of oligo-dT and random hexamers. A synthetic immune receptor repertoire was used to assess amplification bias, and residual bias was removed computationally. The original pipeline was this. Raw reads were preprocessed to remove errors, and CDR3 was defined according to IMGT conventions as the region from the conserved cysteine to phenylalanine. Clonality was calculated as 1 minus Shannon entropy normalized by log2 of the number of productive unique TCRs. Whether scalp clones were CD4 or CD8 was inferred by matching scalp TCRbeta sequences against CD4 and CD8 repertoires sorted from blood. TCRdb mirrors the immuneACCESS table, restricted to in-frame sequences. Some clones are absent from its copies; in checked studies, under half trace to an unresolved V gene, and the reason for the others is unknown. V and J calls and clone size are copied from that table; D and trimming were computed from the DNA. This sample has over 200,000 clones in its table, and approximately 52% of those were observed once. The ten biggest clones cover just over 0.45% of the sample.

This sequence was found in a human donor with alopecia areata. Sample: CD4+ T cells sorted from blood, taken at week 0. The sequence joins TRBV30 to TRBJ2-1; no D gene call is confident. The CDR3 loop reads CAWSVPRPYNEQFF. Here is the DNA: TGTGCCTGGAGTGTACCCCGCCCCTACAATGAGCAGTTCTTC.